This TCR beta chain was retrieved from a study of blood T cells in healthy people across ages. General study results and limits: Roughly linear declines in TCR beta diversity per million T cells occurred with age.

A second PCR of 7 to 11 cycles used a sample-barcoded 5' primer and a J-beta primer mix. MiXCR, applied by TCRdb to the 5' RACE reads, yields one record per CDR3 protein. Of about 1.1 million distinct CDR3 sequences detected, more than 30% appear once; the ten largest clones hold under 15%. Concerning this clonotype: Its target is unknown. The conserved phenylalanine or tryptophan is not found at the CDR3 terminus, so this likely reflects a read error.

Per germline, CDR1 SGHDT and CDR2 YYEEEE. This CDR3 has 15 amino acids. Trimming shortened V by 0 bases and J by 0 bases, and 8 bases separated the two germline ends. The genes are TRBV5-6 and TRBJ2-3; D unclear. The sample taken for sequencing was blood. The TCR comes from a man aged 18 to 29 in good health. The CDR3: CASSLGQLSTDTQYS. Written as DNA, the CDR3 is TGTGCCAGCAGCTTGGGTCAGCTTAGCACAGATACGCAGTATTCT.